This is a list of T cell receptor beta chains from one sample in a study of cytomegalovirus exposure and HLA in healthy donors. TCRdb's table, derived via immunoSEQ multiplex PCR, lists solely in-frame clones and lacks some. Here the sample spans some 340,000 clones, around 87% being singletons. The material sequenced was PBMCs. These receptors were taken from a woman under 40 in good health and CMV-seropositive. Each CDR3 is given with its conserved first and last residue. A D gene is named only where the DNA matches it firmly. Size tells how often a clone was seen (once, few, many) or the class of an expanded clone, and some rows leave it out.

v_call	d_call	clone_size	j_call	cdr3_aa	cdr3_nt
TRBV30	TRBD1	NA	TRBJ1-5	CAWRTGYGQPQHF	TGTGCCTGGAGGACAGGGTATGGTCAGCCCCAGCATTTT
TRBV4-1	NA	NA	TRBJ1-3	CASSPPGVGKNSGNTIYF	TGCGCCAGCAGCCCCCCGGGAGTGGGAAAAAACTCTGGAAACACCATATATTTT
TRBV13	TRBD1	NA	TRBJ1-2	CASSARTGSYGYTF	TGTGCCAGCAGCGCTCGGACAGGGTCCTATGGCTACACCTTC
TRBV9	TRBD2	few	TRBJ2-5	CASSPSGVRETQYF	TGTGCCAGCAGCCCCAGCGGGGTTCGGGAGACCCAGTACTTC
TRBV5-1	NA	NA	TRBJ1-1	CASSGGGLGLMNTEAFF	TGCGCCAGCAGCGGTGGTGGGTTAGGACTTATGAACACTGAAGCTTTCTTT
TRBV4-3	NA	NA	TRBJ1-2	CASSQEPNQLGRGYTF	TGCGCCAGCAGCCAAGAACCCAACCAATTGGGCAGGGGCTACACCTTC
TRBV7-2	NA	NA	TRBJ1-5	CASSDQGIGQPQHF	TGTGCCAGCAGCGACCAGGGAATAGGTCAGCCCCAGCATTTT
TRBV27	TRBD2	NA	TRBJ2-1	CASSFSGTSVFGEQFF	TGTGCCAGCAGTTTTTCCGGGACTAGCGTATTCGGTGAGCAGTTCTTC
TRBV4-2	NA	NA	TRBJ2-3	CASSQVGTPSTDTQYF	TGTGCCAGCAGCCAAGTGGGGACTCCTAGCACAGATACGCAGTATTTT
TRBV5-1	TRBD1	once	TRBJ1-3	CASSLLTGSGNTIYF	TGCGCCAGCAGCTTGTTGACAGGGTCGGGAAACACCATATATTTT
TRBV9	TRBD2	NA	TRBJ2-6	CASSREGSGANVLTF	TGTGCCAGCAGCAGGGAGGGATCTGGGGCCAACGTCCTGACTTTC
TRBV7-9	NA	NA	TRBJ1-2	CASSLGGHLLNYGYTF	TGTGCCAGCAGCTTAGGGGGACATCTACTAAACTATGGCTACACCTTC